This T cell receptor (beta chain) was documented in a study of control samples from healthy donors and cancer patients. Generated by immunoSEQ multiplex PCR, the TCRdb table keeps only in-frame clones and is missing some. The sample lists roughly 92,000 clones, 70% to 90% occurring once. This CDR3 is 14 amino acids long. V was pared by 3 bases and J by 0 bases, with 8 bases between. CDR1 is SGHTA and CDR2 is FQGNSA in the germline V gene. The sample consisted of blood. The chain links TRBV7-2 to TRBJ1-1; D uncertain. This clonotype originated in a woman aged 50 to 60 in good health. CDR3 coding DNA: TGTGCCAGCAGCTTCTCCAGATTGAACACTGAAGCTTTCTTT. This codes for CASSFSRLNTEAFF.